This record looks at one T cell receptor beta chain sequence and its context. This sample is part of a study of blood T cell repertoires in COVID-19. On the study more broadly: Sites in the United States, Italy and Spain provided acute and convalescent COVID-19 samples. T cells, B-cell-depleted T cells, or PBMCs provided the cDNA or gDNA that served as material.

The V gene lost 6 bases and the J gene lost 4 bases, with 7 bases spanning the gap. Germline values: CDR1 SEHNR, CDR2 FQNEAQ (reference sequence). CDR3 length equals 12 residues. Some clones are missing from TCRdb's copy, which holds only in-frame ones; the method was immunoSEQ multiplex PCR. The sample has some 140,000 clones; about 80% are singletons. The study drew participants aged roughly 18 to 95 years from approximately 25 US areas. V is TRBV7-9 and J is TRBJ1-3; D is unclear. This TCR came from a middle-aged man with acute COVID-19. The sequencing input was PBMCs or T cells enriched from blood (not recorded which). CDR3 DNA: TGTGCCAGCAGGTCGAGAGGAAACACCATATATTTT. This gives the protein CASRSRGNTIYF.